The T cell receptor (beta chain) described here comes from a study of CD8 T cells in Susac syndrome. Notes on this clonotype: The target antigen is unknown.

RNA in amounts of roughly 0.5 to 1 ug was reverse transcribed with random hexamers. In TCRdb, the immunoSEQ multiplex PCR reads were re-called with MiXCR into one record per CDR3 protein. The sample lists about 300,000 distinct CDR3 sequences, over 75% occurring once. The authors carried out high-throughput sequencing of TCR beta. They applied it to CD8+ and CD4+ T cells obtained from blood. Each multiple sclerosis control was a treatment-naive patient with relapsing-remitting disease that was either stable or active. TEMRA cells were FACS-enriched, and CD8+ and CD4+ T cells were isolated negatively. The study, taken as a whole, reports: The study conceded that relatively few individuals underwent its TCR sequencing and HLA analysis.

This CDR3 region has 16 residues. Germline assignment: CDR1 SGDLS and CDR2 YYNGEE. The V gene lost 4 bases and the J gene lost 1 base, with 14 bases spanning the gap. The gene calls are TRBV9 and TRBJ2-2, with D perhaps TRBD2 (5 bases). The sample comprised CD8+ T cells from PBMCs. The receptor was isolated from a human donor with multiple sclerosis. CDR3 residues: CASSTSGSVNTGELFF. The CDR3 nucleotides read TGTGCCAGCAGCACAAGCGGTTCGGTGAACACCGGGGAGCTGTTTTTT.